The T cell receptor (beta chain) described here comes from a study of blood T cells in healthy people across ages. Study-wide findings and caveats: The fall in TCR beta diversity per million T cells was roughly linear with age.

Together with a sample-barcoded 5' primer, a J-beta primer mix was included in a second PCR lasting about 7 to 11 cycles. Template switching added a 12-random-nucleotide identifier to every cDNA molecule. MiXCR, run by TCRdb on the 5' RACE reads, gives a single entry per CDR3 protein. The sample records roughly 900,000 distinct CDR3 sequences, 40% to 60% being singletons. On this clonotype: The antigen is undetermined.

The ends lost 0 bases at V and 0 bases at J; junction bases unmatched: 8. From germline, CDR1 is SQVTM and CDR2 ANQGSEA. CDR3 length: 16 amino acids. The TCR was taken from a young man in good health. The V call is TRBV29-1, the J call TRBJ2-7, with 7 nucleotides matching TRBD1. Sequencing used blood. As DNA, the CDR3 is TGCAGCGTTGAAGACGCCGGGACAGACAGCTCCTACGAGCAGTACTTC. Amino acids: CSVEDAGTDSSYEQYF.